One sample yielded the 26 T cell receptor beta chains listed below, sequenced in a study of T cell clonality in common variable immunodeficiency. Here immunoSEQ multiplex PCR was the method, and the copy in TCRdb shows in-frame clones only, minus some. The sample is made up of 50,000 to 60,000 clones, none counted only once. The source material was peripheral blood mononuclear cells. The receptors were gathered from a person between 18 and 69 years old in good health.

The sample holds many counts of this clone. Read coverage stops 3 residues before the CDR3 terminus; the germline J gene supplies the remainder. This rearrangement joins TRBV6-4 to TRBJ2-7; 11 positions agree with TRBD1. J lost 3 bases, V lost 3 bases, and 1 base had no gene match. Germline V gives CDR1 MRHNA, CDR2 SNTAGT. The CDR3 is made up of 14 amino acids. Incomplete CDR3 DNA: TGTGCCAGCAGTGAGGGGACAGGGGGCTACGAG. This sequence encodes CASSEGTGGYE. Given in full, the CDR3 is CASSEGTGGYEQYF.

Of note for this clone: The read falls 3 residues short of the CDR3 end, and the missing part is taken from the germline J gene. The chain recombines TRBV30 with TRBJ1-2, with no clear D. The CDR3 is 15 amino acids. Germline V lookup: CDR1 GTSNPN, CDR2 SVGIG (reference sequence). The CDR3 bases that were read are TGTGCCTGGAGTGTACTCGGGGTGGGGTCTGACGAC. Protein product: CAWSVLGVGSDD. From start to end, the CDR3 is CAWSVLGVGSDDYTF. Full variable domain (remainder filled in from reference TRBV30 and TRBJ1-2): SQTIHQWPATLVQPVGSPLSLECTVEGTSNPNLYWYRQAAGRGLQLLFYSVGIGQISSEVPQNLSASRPQDRQFILSSKKLLLSDSGFYLCAWSVLGVGSDDYTFGSGTRLTVV.

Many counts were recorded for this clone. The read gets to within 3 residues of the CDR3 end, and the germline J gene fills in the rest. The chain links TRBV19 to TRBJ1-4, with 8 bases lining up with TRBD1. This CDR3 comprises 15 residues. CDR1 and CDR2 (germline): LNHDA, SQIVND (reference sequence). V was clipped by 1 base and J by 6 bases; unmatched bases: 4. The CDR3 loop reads CASSIAGQVYEKLFF. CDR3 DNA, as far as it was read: TGTGCCAGTAGTATAGCGGGACAGGTTTATGAAAAA.

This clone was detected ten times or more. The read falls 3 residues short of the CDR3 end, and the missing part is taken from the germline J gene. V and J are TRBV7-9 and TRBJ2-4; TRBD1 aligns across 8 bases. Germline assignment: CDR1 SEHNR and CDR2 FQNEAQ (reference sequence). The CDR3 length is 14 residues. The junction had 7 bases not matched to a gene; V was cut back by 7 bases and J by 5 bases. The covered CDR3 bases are TGTGCCAGCAAACCCCCGGGACAGGAAAACATT. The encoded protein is CASKPPGQENI. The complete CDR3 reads CASKPPGQENIQYF.

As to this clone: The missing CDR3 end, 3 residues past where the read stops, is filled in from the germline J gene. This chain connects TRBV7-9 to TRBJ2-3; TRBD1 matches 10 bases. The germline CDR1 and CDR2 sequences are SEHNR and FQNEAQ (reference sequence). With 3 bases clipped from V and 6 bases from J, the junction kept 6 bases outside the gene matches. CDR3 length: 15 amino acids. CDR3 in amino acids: CASSLRGDRGDTQYF. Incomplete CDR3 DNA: TGTGCCAGCAGCTTGAGGGGGGACAGGGGTGATACG.

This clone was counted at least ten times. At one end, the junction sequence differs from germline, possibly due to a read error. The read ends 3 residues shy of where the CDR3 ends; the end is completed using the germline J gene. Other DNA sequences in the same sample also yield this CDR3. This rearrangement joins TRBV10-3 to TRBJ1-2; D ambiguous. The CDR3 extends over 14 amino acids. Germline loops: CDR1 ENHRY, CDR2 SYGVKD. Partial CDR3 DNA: TGTGCCATCAGTGAGTTAGGGCCTTTCTATGGA. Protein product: CAISELGPFYG. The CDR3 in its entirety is CAISELGPFYGYTF.

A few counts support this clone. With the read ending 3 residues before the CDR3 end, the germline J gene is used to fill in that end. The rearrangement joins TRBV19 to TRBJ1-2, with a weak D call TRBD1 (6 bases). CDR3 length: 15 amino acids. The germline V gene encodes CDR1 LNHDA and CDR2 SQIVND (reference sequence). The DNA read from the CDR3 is TGTGCCAGTAGTATCCCCGGGGGGCAGTCGGATGAC. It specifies CASSIPGGQSDD. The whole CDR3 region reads CASSIPGGQSDDYTF.

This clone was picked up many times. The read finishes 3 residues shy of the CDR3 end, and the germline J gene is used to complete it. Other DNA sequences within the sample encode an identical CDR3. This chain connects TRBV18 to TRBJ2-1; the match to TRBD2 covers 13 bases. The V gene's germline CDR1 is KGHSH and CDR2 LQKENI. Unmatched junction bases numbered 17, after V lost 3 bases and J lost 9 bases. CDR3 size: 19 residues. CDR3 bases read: TGTGCCAGCTCACCTCGGACTAGCGGGAGCACAACCCCTAGAGGTGAG. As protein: CASSPRTSGSTTPRGE. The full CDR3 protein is CASSPRTSGSTTPRGEQFF.

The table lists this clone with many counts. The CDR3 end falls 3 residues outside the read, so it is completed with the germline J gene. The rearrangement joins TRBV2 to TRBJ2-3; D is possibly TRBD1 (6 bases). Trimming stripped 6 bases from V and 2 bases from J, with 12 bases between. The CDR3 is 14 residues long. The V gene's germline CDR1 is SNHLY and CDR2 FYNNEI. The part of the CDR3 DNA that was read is TGTGCCAGCAGCAGGGACACAACCACAGATACG. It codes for CASSRDTTTDT. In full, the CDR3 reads CASSRDTTTDTQYF.

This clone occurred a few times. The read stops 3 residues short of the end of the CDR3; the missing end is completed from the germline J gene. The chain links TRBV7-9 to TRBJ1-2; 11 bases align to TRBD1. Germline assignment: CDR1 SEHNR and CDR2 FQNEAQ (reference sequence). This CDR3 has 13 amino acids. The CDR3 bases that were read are TGTGCCAGCAGCCAAGGGACAGGGGGAGAC. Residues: CASSQGTGGD. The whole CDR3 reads CASSQGTGGDYTF.

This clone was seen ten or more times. CDR3 in amino acids: CASSTSGRAYTGELFF. The sequenced CDR3 bases are TGTGCTAGTTCCACTAGCGGGAGGGCCTACACCGGGGAG. The chain uses TRBV12-5 and TRBJ2-2, with 13 bases lining up with TRBD2. The read terminates 3 residues before the CDR3 end, so the remaining end is supplied by the germline J gene. CDR3 length: 16 residues. The J segment lost 3 bases and the V segment lost 8 bases, leaving 6 bases of the junction unmatched. CDR1 is LGHNT, CDR2 FRNRAP, per germline.

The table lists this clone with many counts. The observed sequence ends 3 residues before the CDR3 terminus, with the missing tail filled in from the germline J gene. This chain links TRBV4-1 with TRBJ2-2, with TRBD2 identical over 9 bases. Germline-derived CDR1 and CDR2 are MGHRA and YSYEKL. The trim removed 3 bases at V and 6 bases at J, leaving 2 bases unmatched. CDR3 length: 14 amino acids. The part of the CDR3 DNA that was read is TGCGCCAGCAGCCACGGGACTAGCCCCGGGGAG. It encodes CASSHGTSPGE. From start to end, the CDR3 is CASSHGTSPGELFF.

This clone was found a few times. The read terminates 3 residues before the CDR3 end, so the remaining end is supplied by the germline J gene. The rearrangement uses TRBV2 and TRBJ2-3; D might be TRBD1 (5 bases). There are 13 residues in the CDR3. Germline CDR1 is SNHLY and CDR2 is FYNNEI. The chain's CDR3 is CASTRQYQETQYF. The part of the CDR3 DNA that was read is TGTGCCAGCACCCGACAGTACCAAGAGACG.

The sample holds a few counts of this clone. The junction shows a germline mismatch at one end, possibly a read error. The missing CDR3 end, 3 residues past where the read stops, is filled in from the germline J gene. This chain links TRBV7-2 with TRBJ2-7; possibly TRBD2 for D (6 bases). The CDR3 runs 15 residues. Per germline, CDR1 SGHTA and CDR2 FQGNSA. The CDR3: CVSSLPSGRSYEQYF. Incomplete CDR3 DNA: TGTGTCAGCAGCTTACCCAGCGGGCGATCCTACGAG.

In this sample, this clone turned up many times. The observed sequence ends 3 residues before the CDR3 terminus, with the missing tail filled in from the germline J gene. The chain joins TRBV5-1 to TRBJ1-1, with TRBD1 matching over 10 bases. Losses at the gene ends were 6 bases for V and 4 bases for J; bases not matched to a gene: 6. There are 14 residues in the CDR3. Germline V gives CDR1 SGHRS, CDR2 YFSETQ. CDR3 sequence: CASMRDRGITEAFF. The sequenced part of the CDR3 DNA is TGCGCCAGCATGCGGGACAGGGGAATCACTGAA.

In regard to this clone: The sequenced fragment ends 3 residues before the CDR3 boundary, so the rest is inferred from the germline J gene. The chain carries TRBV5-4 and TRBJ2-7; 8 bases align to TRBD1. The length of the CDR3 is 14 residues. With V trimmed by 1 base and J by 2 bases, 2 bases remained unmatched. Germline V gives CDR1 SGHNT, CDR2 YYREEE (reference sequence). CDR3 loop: CASSLNRGTYEQYF. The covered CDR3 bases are TGTGCCAGCAGCTTGAACAGGGGGACCTACGAG.

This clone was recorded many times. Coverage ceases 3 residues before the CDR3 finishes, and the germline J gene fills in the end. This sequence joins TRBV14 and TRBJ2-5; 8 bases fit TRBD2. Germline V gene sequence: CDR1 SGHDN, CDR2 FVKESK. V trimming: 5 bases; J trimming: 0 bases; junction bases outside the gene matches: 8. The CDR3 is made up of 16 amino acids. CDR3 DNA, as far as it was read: TGTGCCAGCAGCAGTCTTAGCGGGGTAGACCAAGAGACC. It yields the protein CASSSLSGVDQET. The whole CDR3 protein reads CASSSLSGVDQETQYF.

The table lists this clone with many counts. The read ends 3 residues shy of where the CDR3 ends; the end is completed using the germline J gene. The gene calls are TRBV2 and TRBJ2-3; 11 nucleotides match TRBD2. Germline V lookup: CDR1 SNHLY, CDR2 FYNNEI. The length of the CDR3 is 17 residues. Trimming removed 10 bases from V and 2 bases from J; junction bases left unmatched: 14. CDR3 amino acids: CATRGALSGRATDTQYF. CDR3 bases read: TGTGCCACCAGGGGAGCCCTTAGCGGGAGGGCCACAGATACG. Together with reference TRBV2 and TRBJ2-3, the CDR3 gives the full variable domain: EPEVTQTPSHQVTQMGQEVILRCVPISNHLYFYWYRQILGQKVEFLVSFYNNEISEKSEIFDDQFSVERPDGSNFTLKIRSTKLEDSAMYFCATRGALSGRATDTQYFGPGTRLTVL.

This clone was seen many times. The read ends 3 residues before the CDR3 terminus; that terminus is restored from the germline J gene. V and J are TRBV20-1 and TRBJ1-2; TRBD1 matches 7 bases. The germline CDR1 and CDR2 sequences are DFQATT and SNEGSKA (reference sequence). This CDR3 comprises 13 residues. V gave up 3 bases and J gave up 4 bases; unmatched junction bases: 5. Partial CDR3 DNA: TGCAGTGCTAGGGCCGGGACAGTCTATGGC. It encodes CSARAGTVYG. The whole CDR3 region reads CSARAGTVYGYTF.

The CDR3 bases that were read are TGTGCCTGGAGCCCCCAAGGGGGACAGGGGATTCCTGGT. Protein: CAWSPQGGQGIPG. The whole CDR3 protein reads CAWSPQGGQGIPGQYF. V is TRBV30 and J is TRBJ2-4; 10 bases line up with TRBD1. The read is 3 residues too short to cover the CDR3 end, so that end is filled in from the germline J gene. Germline values: CDR1 GTSNPN, CDR2 SVGIG (reference sequence). The CDR3 spans 16 residues. The full variable domain, in which reference TRBV30 and TRBJ2-4 provide the parts outside the CDR3, is SQTIHQWPATLVQPVGSPLSLECTVEGTSNPNLYWYRQAAGRGLQLLFYSVGIGQISSEVPQNLSASRPQDRQFILSSKKLLLSDSGFYLCAWSPQGGQGIPGQYFGAGTRLSVL.

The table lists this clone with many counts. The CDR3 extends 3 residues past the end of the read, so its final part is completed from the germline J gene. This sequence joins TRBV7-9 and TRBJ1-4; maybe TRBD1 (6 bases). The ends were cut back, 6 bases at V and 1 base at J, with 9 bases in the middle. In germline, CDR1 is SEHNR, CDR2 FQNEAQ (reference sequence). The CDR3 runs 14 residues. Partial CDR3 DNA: TGTGCCAGCAGACAGGGAGAAACTAATGAAAAA. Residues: CASRQGETNEK. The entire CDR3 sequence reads CASRQGETNEKLFF. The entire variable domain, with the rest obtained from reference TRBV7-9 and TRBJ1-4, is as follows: DTGVSQNPRHKITKRGQNVTFRCDPISEHNRLYWYRQTLGQGPEFLTYFQNEAQLEKSRLLSDRFSAERPKGSFSTLEIQRTEQGDSAMYLCASRQGETNEKLFFGSGTQLSVL.

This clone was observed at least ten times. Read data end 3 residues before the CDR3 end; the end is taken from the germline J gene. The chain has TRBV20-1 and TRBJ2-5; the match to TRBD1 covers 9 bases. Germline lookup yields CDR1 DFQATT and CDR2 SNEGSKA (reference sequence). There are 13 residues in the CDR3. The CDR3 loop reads CSARSTGGETQYF. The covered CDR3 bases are TGCAGTGCTAGATCAACAGGGGGCGAAACC.

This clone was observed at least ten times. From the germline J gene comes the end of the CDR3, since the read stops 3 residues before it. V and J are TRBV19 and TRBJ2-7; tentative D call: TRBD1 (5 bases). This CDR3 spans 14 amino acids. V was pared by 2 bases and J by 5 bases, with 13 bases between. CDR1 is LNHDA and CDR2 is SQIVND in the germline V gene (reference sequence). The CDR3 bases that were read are TGTGCCAGTAGTATACAGGGTATAGTGGACGAG. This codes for CASSIQGIVDE. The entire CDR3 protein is CASSIQGIVDEQYF.

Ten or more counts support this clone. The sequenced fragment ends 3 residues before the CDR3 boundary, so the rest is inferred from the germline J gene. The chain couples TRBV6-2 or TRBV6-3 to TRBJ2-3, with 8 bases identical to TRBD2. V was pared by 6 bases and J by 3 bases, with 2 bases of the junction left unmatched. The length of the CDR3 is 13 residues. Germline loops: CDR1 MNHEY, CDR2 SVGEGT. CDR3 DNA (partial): TGTGCCAGCAGCGGGGGGGAGACAGATACG. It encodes CASSGGETDT. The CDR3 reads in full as CASSGGETDTQYF.

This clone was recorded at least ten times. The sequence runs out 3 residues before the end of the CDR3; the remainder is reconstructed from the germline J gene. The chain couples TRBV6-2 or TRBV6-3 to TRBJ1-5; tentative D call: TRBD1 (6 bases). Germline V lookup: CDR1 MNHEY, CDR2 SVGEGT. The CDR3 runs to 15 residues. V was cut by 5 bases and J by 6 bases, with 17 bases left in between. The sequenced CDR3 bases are TGTGCCAGCAGTACCCCGGGGGGGGGCACTCAGCCC. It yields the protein CASSTPGGGTQP. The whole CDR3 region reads CASSTPGGGTQPQHF.

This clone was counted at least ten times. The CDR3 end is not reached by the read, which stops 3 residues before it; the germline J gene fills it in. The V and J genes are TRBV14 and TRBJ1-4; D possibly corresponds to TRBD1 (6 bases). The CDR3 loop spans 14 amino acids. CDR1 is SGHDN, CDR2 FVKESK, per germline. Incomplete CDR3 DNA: TGTGCCAGCAGAAAAGGGGGGGGAAATTCACCA. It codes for CASRKGGGNSP. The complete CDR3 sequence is CASRKGGGNSPLFF.